Shown below are 6 T cell receptor beta chains from a single sample sequenced in a study of human T cells and chemical hapten exposure (dated by TCRdb to the early 2020s). The library was obtained by RACE. Sequencing was carried out with a NextSeq 500. Using fastp at Q25 and MiXCR, TCRdb reprocessed the public reads and kept productive beta chains. When rows share a CDR3 protein, they turn into one entry using the most common DNA and genes. Within this sample are over 45,000 distinct CDR3 sequences, with 3.5% to 4.5% of them counted one time only. About 1.6% of the sample is in the top ten clones. The time point label on this specimen signifies: healthy volunteer bleed at 2 weeks. Total RNA was isolated from unfractionated whole blood collected in Tempus Blood RNA tubes. Specimen: whole blood. These receptors were obtained from a female donor in good health. Some clones in this sample may be carry-over from other donors' samples.

This clonotype came up many times. The chain carries TRBV7-2 and TRBJ1-2, with 7 nucleotides matching TRBD1. Germline V gene lookup returns CDR1 SGHTA and CDR2 FQGNSA. The CDR3 length is 16 residues. Germline trimming cut 4 bases from V and 4 bases from J; bases unmatched to any gene: 12. The CDR3 sequence is CASSYNRGLSTYGYTF. Written as DNA, the CDR3 is TGTGCCAGCAGCTACAACAGGGGTCTTTCTACCTATGGCTACACCTTC.

The V and J genes are TRBV13 and TRBJ2-3, with D perhaps matching TRBD1 or TRBD2 (5 bases each). Trimming cost V 4 bases and J 5 bases, with 13 bases left between them. The CDR3 runs 14 residues. CDR1 and CDR2 from the germline V gene are PRHDT and FYEKMQ (reference sequence). The CDR3 coding sequence is TGTGCCAGCAGCTCCTTGGGGGTGCAAGATACGCAGTATTTT. It translates to CASSSLGVQDTQYF.

This clonotype appeared many times. The chain recombines TRBV10-3 with TRBJ2-7; tentative D call: TRBD2 (5 bases). CDR3 length equals 13 residues. Trimming took 0 bases from V and 4 from J, leaving 7 bases between them. Germline CDR1 and CDR2: ENHRY and SYGVKD. The DNA of the CDR3 is TGTGCCATCAGTGAGTCAGGAGGTTACGAGCAGTACTTC. Translating it yields CAISESGGYEQYF.

This sequence joins TRBV20-1 and TRBJ2-2, with 7 nucleotides matching TRBD1. Germline CDR1 and CDR2: DFQATT and SNEGSKA (reference sequence). J was trimmed by 6 bases and V by 5 bases; bases with no gene match: 6. The CDR3 runs to 13 residues. CDR3 DNA sequence: TGCAGTGCTCTAAAGGACAGGTCCGGGGAGCTGTTTTTT. It is translated as CSALKDRSGELFF.

The table lists this clonotype with a few counts. A much larger clone differs from this one at a single base, so this may be a read error. This rearrangement joins TRBV20-1 to TRBJ2-5; D is uncertain. The CDR3 is 15 amino acids. Germline V gives CDR1 DFQATT, CDR2 SNEGSKA (reference sequence). The DNA of the CDR3 is TGCAGTGCTAGAAGTGAGACCCCTTCGCAAGAGACCCTGTACTTC. As protein: CSARSETPSQETLYF.

This clonotype has a count of ten or more. The J gene is TRBJ1-2, the V gene TRBV12-3 or TRBV12-4; D call uncertain. With 3 bases removed from V and 3 bases from J, the gap between germline ends came to 14 bases. The CDR3 covers 15 residues. The CDR3 DNA follows: TGTGCCAGCAGTTTTGGATCGGTCTGGGACTATGGCTACACCTTC. Translated, it gives CASSFGSVWDYGYTF.